Each of the 24 T cell receptor beta chains below was sequenced from the same sample in a study of T cell responses to AZD1222 COVID-19 vaccine (dated by TCRdb to about 2021). What this sample's time point label stands for: baseline before first vaccination. The protocol used for the library was the immunoSEQ multiplex PCR assay. In TCRdb, the immuneACCESS table is reduced to in-frame sequences with V and J assigned. These tables do not hold every clone; where another copy was compared, an unresolved V gene accounts for under half, and the others remain unexplained. The sample records approximately 120,000 clones, around 89% of which are singletons. The top ten clones comprise about 1.4% of the sample. Material: peripheral blood, obtained on day 0 of AZD1222 vaccination. The receptors shown here come from an adult in good health.

The V call is TRBV6-2 or TRBV6-3, the J call TRBJ1-2; no firm D call. V lost 6 bases and J 2 bases, leaving 7 bases between the germline ends. Germline CDR1 and CDR2: MNHEY and SVGEGT. The CDR3 consists of 12 residues. CDR3 residues: CASSPLNYGYTF. The CDR3 bases are TGTGCCAGCAGCCCTTTGAACTATGGCTACACCTTC.

V usage is TRBV5-1 and J usage is TRBJ2-2; 10 bases map to TRBD2. Trimming removed 0 bases from V and 1 base from J; junction bases left unmatched: 0. CDR1 SGHRS and CDR2 YFSETQ come from the germline V gene. This CDR3 has 16 amino acids. The CDR3 spells CASSLGTSGNTGELFF. The CDR3 DNA reads as TGCGCCAGCAGCTTGGGGACTAGCGGGAACACCGGGGAGCTGTTTTTT.

The chain links TRBV2 to TRBJ2-2; D gene uncertain. Trimming removed 3 bases at V and 7 bases at J, with 15 bases between. Germline V gene lookup returns CDR1 SNHLY and CDR2 FYNNEI. The CDR3 extends over 15 amino acids. The CDR3 here is CASSDKAPRSGELFF. The CDR3 DNA reads TGTGCCAGCAGTGATAAGGCTCCTAGGAGCGGGGAGCTGTTTTTT. Complete variable domain (other parts from reference TRBV2 and TRBJ2-2): EPEVTQTPSHQVTQMGQEVILRCVPISNHLYFYWYRQILGQKVEFLVSFYNNEISEKSEIFDDQFSVERPDGSNFTLKIRSTKLEDSAMYFCASSDKAPRSGELFFGEGSRLTVL.

The V and J genes are TRBV28 and TRBJ1-2; no reliable D call. The germline V gene encodes CDR1 MDHEN and CDR2 SYDVKM. Between the trimmed V and J ends, which lost 6 bases and 5 bases, there was a span of 10 bases. CDR3 length: 12 residues. CDR3 DNA: TGTGCCAGCAGCTTGGCCCAGTATGGCTACACCTTC. Its translation: CASSLAQYGYTF.

The gene calls are TRBV6-2 or TRBV6-3 and TRBJ2-2, with TRBD2 identical over 7 bases. V lost 0 bases to trimming and J lost 7 bases; unmatched junction nucleotides: 2. Germline CDR1 and CDR2: MNHEY and SVGEGT. The CDR3 extends over 14 amino acids. The CDR3 region is CASSYSGEGGELFF. CDR3 bases: TGTGCCAGCAGTTACTCAGGGGAGGGCGGGGAGCTGTTTTTT.

This chain connects TRBV15 to TRBJ1-2; weak D call: TRBD1 (5 bases). This CDR3 contains 15 residues. Germline loops: CDR1 LNHNV, CDR2 YYDKDF (reference sequence). Trimming took 0 bases from V and 6 from J, leaving 14 bases between them. CDR3 DNA: TGTGCCACCAGCAGAGATCTAGAAAGGGGTAATGGCTACACCTTC. Amino acid sequence: CATSRDLERGNGYTF.

The CDR3 DNA is TGTGCCAGCAGCTTAGCCACCCCGGGTTGGGAGCAGTTCTTC. It codes for CASSLATPGWEQFF. The chain joins TRBV7-9 to TRBJ2-1; D gene ambiguous. This CDR3 comprises 14 residues. Germline V gene lookup returns CDR1 SEHNR and CDR2 FQNEAQ (reference sequence). Between the trimmed V and J ends, which lost 0 bases and 10 bases, there was a span of 13 bases.

The chain employs TRBV28 and TRBJ1-4; D is unresolved. Trimming left V 1 base short and J 6 bases short, with 6 bases between. The CDR3 is 13 amino acids. Per the germline V gene, CDR1 is MDHEN and CDR2 is SYDVKM. CDR3 DNA: TGTGCCAGCAGTTTATTTACAGATGAAAAACTGTTTTTT. Its protein is CASSLFTDEKLFF.

The chain has TRBV5-4 and TRBJ2-7, with 15 bases that match TRBD2. CDR1 and CDR2 (germline): SGHNT, YYREEE (reference sequence). This CDR3 region has 13 residues. J gave up 9 bases and V 4 bases, and 2 bases lay outside the gene matches. The CDR3 bases are TGTGCCAGCAGCCTGGGACTAGCGGGAGGGCAGTACTTC. As protein: CASSLGLAGGQYF.

The count of this clone is one. The chain is built from TRBV5-1 and TRBJ2-5, with TRBD1 matching over 7 bases. Losses at the gene ends were 2 bases for V and 0 bases for J; bases not matched to a gene: 1. The CDR3 covers 14 residues. In germline, CDR1 is SGHRS, CDR2 YFSETQ. CDR3 in amino acids: CASSFGTDQETQYF. In nucleotides, the CDR3 is TGCGCCAGCAGCTTCGGGACAGACCAAGAGACCCAGTACTTC.

V usage is TRBV2 and J usage is TRBJ1-1; 7 positions agree with TRBD1. V gave up 6 bases and J gave up 1 base; unmatched junction bases: 5. The length of the CDR3 is 14 residues. Germline assignment: CDR1 SNHLY and CDR2 FYNNEI. The CDR3 DNA follows: TGTGCCAGCAGCTCGGGACAGCAGAACACTGAAGCTTTCTTT. The encoded protein is CASSSGQQNTEAFF.

This sequence joins TRBV7-9 and TRBJ1-3; D is unresolved. This CDR3 is 15 amino acids long. In germline, CDR1 is SEHNR, CDR2 FQNEAQ (reference sequence). V lost 2 bases to trimming and J lost 2 bases, with 10 bases between them. The CDR3 loop is CASSLYQVPGNTIYF. CDR3 bases: TGTGCCAGCAGCTTATATCAGGTACCTGGAAACACCATATATTTT.

The V call is TRBV21-1, the J call TRBJ1-2. TRBV21-1 is a pseudogene segment. CDR3 length equals 15 residues. This CDR3 reads CASRASRDSNYGYTF. In DNA, the CDR3 is TGTGCCAGCAGGGCGAGCAGGGACTCTAACTATGGCTACACCTTC.

The V gene is TRBV5-4, the J gene TRBJ2-7; TRBD1 matches at 9 bases. The V segment lost 4 bases and the J segment 5 bases; nucleotides outside the gene matches: 1. The CDR3 sequence is 12 residues long. CDR1 is SGHNT and CDR2 is YYREEE in the germline V gene (reference sequence). CDR3 sequence reads: CASSRTGDEQYF. The CDR3 region has the DNA TGTGCCAGCAGCAGGACAGGGGACGAGCAGTACTTC.

V is TRBV19 and J is TRBJ1-1, with D tentatively TRBD1 (5 bases). The CDR3 has 15 residues. The germline V gene has CDR1 LNHDA and CDR2 SQIVND (reference sequence). V was pared by 1 base and J by 0 bases, with 9 bases between. CDR3 DNA sequence: TGTGCCAGTAGTATAGGGGGCGGCATGAACACTGAAGCTTTCTTT. It yields the protein CASSIGGGMNTEAFF.

This rearrangement joins TRBV7-3 to TRBJ2-7, with D hard to call. CDR1 is SGHTA, CDR2 FQGTGA, per germline. This CDR3 region has 17 residues. V shed 1 base and J shed 2 bases, with 18 bases lying between them. The CDR3 bases are TGTGCCAGCAGCTTAAATTACCGATTTTGGCCGGCCTACGAGCAGTACTTC. Amino acids: CASSLNYRFWPAYEQYF.

The chain employs TRBV18 and TRBJ2-5; the D is unclear. In germline, CDR1 is KGHSH, CDR2 LQKENI. This CDR3 comprises 13 residues. With 3 bases removed from V and 2 bases from J, the gap between germline ends came to 7 bases. The CDR3: CASSPRPQETQYF. Written as DNA, the CDR3 is TGTGCCAGCTCACCTCGGCCACAAGAGACCCAGTACTTC.

This chain connects TRBV19 to TRBJ2-7; 7 bases fit TRBD2. This CDR3 is built from 13 residues. Trimming cost V 7 bases and J 2 bases; bases outside gene matches: 5. CDR1 is LNHDA and CDR2 is SQIVND in the germline V gene (reference sequence). CDR3 residues: CASTQRDTYEQYF. In DNA form, the CDR3 reads TGTGCCAGTACGCAGCGGGATACCTACGAGCAGTACTTC.

The chain combines TRBV30 with TRBJ1-2; 12 positions agree with TRBD1. The CDR3 consists of 13 residues. Germline lookup yields CDR1 GTSNPN and CDR2 SVGIG (reference sequence). The CDR3 DNA reads as TGTGCTCAAGGGACAGGGGGCGTTTATCGCTACACCTTC. Translation gives CAQGTGGVYRYTF.

This chain connects TRBV3-1 (or the pseudogene TRBV3-2) to TRBJ1-4; D remains ambiguous. The length of the CDR3 is 13 residues. Trimming pared 4 bases from V and 6 bases from J, leaving 9 bases between. Germline V CDR1 and CDR2: LGHDT, YNNKEL (reference sequence). The DNA of the CDR3 is TGTGCCAGCAGCCCTCGGTGGGATGAAAAACTGTTTTTT. As protein: CASSPRWDEKLFF.

The chain employs TRBV7-3 and TRBJ1-5; the D gene is possibly TRBD1 (5 bases). CDR1 SGHTA and CDR2 FQGTGA come from the germline V gene. With 5 bases removed from V and 7 bases from J, the gap between germline ends came to 18 bases. The CDR3 is 15 amino acids. The CDR3 loop reads CASSQLQVFPQPQHF. The DNA for the CDR3 is TGTGCCAGCAGCCAATTACAGGTTTTTCCCCAGCCCCAGCATTTT.

The chain is built from TRBV29-1 and TRBJ2-3, with D tentatively TRBD2 (6 bases). Looked up from germline, CDR1 is SQVTM and CDR2 is ANQGSEA. Between the trimmed V and J ends, which lost 7 bases and 4 bases, there was a span of 12 bases. The CDR3 is 12 residues long. CDR3 loop: CSATGEADTQYF. The DNA of the CDR3 is TGCAGCGCGACTGGGGAGGCAGATACGCAGTATTTT.

The chain uses TRBV12-3 or TRBV12-4 and TRBJ2-7; D gene uncertain. The ends were cut back, 3 bases at V and 3 bases at J, with 9 bases in the middle. This CDR3 is 13 amino acids long. The CDR3 loop is CASSFDAYYEQYF. The CDR3, as DNA: TGTGCCAGCAGTTTTGACGCCTACTACGAGCAGTACTTC.

This chain connects TRBV27 to TRBJ1-6; TRBD1 agrees at 9 bases. With 4 bases clipped from V and 9 bases from J, the junction kept 13 bases outside the gene matches. There are 17 residues in the CDR3. Germline CDR1 reads MNHEY; CDR2 reads SMNVEV (reference sequence). CDR3 residues: CASSSPGQGAIGSPLHF. In DNA form, the CDR3 reads TGTGCCAGCAGTTCTCCGGGACAGGGAGCCATTGGTTCACCCCTCCACTTT.